This TCR beta chain originates from a study of T cells in Graves' hyperthyroidism and ophthalmopathy. About the research overall: Peripheral blood samples were taken at initial diagnosis, prior to any treatment. General observations from the study: Ophthalmopathy cases were set apart from stable hyperthyroidism by a 13 V-J model.

Germline V lookup: CDR1 SEHNR, CDR2 FQNEAQ (reference sequence). Between the trimmed V and J ends, which lost 1 base and 1 base, there was a span of 10 bases. The CDR3 is 16 residues long. Amplification targeted TCR beta CDR3 regions from RNA transcripts. The HTBI primer set served for first-round RT-PCR of the TCR CDR3. TCRdb reanalysed the multiplex PCR reads using MiXCR and keeps one entry per CDR3 protein. The table shows some 380,000 distinct CDR3 sequences, with approximately 13% occurring only once. It was 8 to 10 ml of fresh peripheral blood that supplied the PBMCs. This clonotype was observed many times. The antigen remains undetermined.

This chain uses TRBV7-9 with TRBJ2-2, with no clear D. This clonotype originated in a man younger than 45 with Graves' hyperthyroidism that later progressed to Graves' ophthalmopathy. The sequencing sample was made of blood. The CDR3, as DNA: TGTGCCAGCAGCTTAGTCCTGCGACGGAACACCGGGGAGCTGTTTTTT. Protein sequence: CASSLVLRRNTGELFF.